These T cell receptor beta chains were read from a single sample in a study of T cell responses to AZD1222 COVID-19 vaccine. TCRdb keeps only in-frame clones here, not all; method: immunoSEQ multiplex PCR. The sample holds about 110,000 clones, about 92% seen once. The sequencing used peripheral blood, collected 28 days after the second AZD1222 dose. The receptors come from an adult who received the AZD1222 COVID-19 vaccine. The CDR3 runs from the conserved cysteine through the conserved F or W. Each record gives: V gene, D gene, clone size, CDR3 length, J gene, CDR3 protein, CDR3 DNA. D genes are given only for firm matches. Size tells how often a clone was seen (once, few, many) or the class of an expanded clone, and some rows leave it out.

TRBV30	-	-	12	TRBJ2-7	CAWGIVGYEQYF	TGTGCCTGGGGTATAGTAGGATACGAGCAGTACTTC
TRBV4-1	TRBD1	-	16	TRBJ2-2	CASSQDTEGAQGELFF	TGCGCCAGCAGCCAAGATACAGAGGGGGCTCAAGGGGAGCTGTTTTTT
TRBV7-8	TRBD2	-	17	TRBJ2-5	CASSRLAGGPQTGTQYF	TGTGCCAGCAGCCGGCTAGCGGGGGGCCCACAAACAGGGACCCAGTACTTC
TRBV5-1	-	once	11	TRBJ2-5	CASSFGETQYF	TGCGCCAGCAGCTTTGGTGAGACCCAGTACTTC
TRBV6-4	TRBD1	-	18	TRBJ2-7	CASSDSSRDRGYEHEQYF	TGTGCCAGCAGTGACTCTAGCAGGGACAGGGGGTATGAGCACGAGCAGTACTTC
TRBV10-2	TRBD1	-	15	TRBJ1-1	CASSFPGQGGTEAFF	TGCGCCAGCAGTTTCCCGGGACAGGGCGGCACTGAAGCTTTCTTT
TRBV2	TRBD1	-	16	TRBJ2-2	CASSDRTGENTGELFF	TGTGCCAGCAGTGATCGGACAGGGGAGAACACCGGGGAGCTGTTTTTT
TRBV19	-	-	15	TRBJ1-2	CASSRGDRPNYGYTF	TGTGCCAGTAGTAGAGGGGACCGCCCTAACTATGGCTACACCTTC
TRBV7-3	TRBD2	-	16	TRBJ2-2	CASSIGLAGYTGELFF	TGTGCCAGCAGTATAGGACTAGCGGGTTACACCGGGGAGCTGTTTTTT
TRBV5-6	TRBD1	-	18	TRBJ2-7	CASSRDRGLVLSSYEQYF	TGTGCCAGCAGCCGGGACAGGGGACTCGTCCTGAGCTCCTACGAGCAGTACTTC
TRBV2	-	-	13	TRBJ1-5	CASNFGKRQPQHF	TGTGCCAGCAATTTCGGGAAGCGTCAGCCCCAGCATTTT
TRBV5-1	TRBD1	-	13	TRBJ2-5	CASSLTGAETQYF	TGCGCCAGCAGCTTGACAGGGGCAGAGACCCAGTACTTC
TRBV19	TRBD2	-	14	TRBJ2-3	CASSGLAVTDTQYF	TGTGCCAGTAGCGGACTAGCGGTAACAGATACGCAGTATTTT
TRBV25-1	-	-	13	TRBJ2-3	CASSESGADTQYF	TGTGCCAGCAGTGAATCCGGGGCAGATACGCAGTATTTT
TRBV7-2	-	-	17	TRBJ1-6	CASSLSVTTPFNSPLHF	TGTGCCAGCAGCTTATCTGTTACGACCCCCTTTAATTCACCCCTCCACTTT
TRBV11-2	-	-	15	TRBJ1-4	CASRWAADLNEKLFF	TGTGCCAGCAGGTGGGCAGCCGACCTTAATGAAAAACTGTTTTTT
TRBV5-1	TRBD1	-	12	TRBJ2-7	CASSWGQYEQYF	TGCGCCAGCAGCTGGGGACAGTACGAGCAGTACTTC
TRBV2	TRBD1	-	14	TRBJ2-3	CASARDRATDTQYF	TGTGCCAGCGCACGGGACAGGGCGACAGATACGCAGTATTTT
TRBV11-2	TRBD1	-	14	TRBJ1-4	CASSSRQGWEKLFF	TGTGCCAGCAGCTCTAGACAGGGGTGGGAAAAACTGTTTTTT
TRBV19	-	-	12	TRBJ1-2	CASREGSDGYTF	TGTGCCAGTAGGGAGGGTAGCGACGGCTACACCTTC
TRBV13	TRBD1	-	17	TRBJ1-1	CASSRRGQGTQNTEAFF	TGTGCCAGCAGCCGCCGGGGACAGGGGACGCAGAACACTGAAGCTTTCTTT
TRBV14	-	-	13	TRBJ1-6	CASSRGGDSPLHF	TGTGCCAGCAGCCGCGGGGGCGATTCACCCCTCCACTTT
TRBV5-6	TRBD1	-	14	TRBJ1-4	CASSWGTGYEKLFF	TGTGCCAGCAGCTGGGGGACAGGGTACGAAAAACTGTTTTTT
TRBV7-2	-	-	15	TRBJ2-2	CASSPQDPLGGELFF	TGTGCCAGCAGCCCCCAGGACCCCCTCGGCGGGGAGCTGTTTTTT
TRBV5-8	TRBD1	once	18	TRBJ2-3	CASSFVILGTASTDTQYF	TGTGCCAGCAGCTTTGTTATTCTCGGGACAGCAAGCACAGATACGCAGTATTTT
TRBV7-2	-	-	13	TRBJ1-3	CASSLAQRNTIYF	TGTGCCAGCAGCTTAGCGCAGCGGAACACCATATATTTT
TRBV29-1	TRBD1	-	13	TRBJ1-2	CSVGTGGNYGYTF	TGCAGCGTTGGGACAGGGGGAAACTATGGCTACACCTTC
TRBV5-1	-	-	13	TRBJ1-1	CASSWVLNTEAFF	TGCGCCAGCAGCTGGGTTTTGAACACTGAAGCTTTCTTT
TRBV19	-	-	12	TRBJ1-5	CASSIAVKPQHF	TGTGCCAGTAGTATCGCGGTAAAGCCCCAGCATTTT
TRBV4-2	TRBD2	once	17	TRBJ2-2	CASSQPVAGGRTGELFF	TGTGCCAGCAGCCAACCCGTCGCGGGGGGGCGGACCGGGGAGCTGTTTTTT
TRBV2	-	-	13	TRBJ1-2	CASRSTSGYGYTF	TGTGCCAGCCGCTCGACATCTGGCTATGGCTACACCTTC
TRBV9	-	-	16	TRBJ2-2	CASSKYSGTGFRELFF	TGTGCCAGCAGCAAATACTCCGGGACGGGGTTTCGGGAGCTGTTTTTT
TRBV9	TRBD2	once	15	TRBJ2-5	CASSALAGGQETQYF	TGTGCCAGCAGCGCCCTAGCGGGGGGGCAAGAGACCCAGTACTTC
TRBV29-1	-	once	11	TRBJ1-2	CSVEGNYGYTF	TGCAGCGTTGAGGGGAACTATGGCTACACCTTC
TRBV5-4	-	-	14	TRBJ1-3	CASSFAGRGNTIYF	TGTGCCAGCAGCTTCGCCGGACGGGGAAACACCATATATTTT
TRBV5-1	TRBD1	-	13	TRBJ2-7	CASSYPGQQEQYF	TGCGCCAGCAGCTACCCGGGACAGCAGGAGCAGTACTTC
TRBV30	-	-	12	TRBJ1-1	CAWSRLNTEAFF	TGTGCCTGGAGTAGGTTGAACACTGAAGCTTTCTTT
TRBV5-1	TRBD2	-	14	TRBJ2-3	CASSPQTSGGTQYF	TGCGCCAGCAGCCCCCAGACTAGCGGGGGAACGCAGTATTTT
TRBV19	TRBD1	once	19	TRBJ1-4	CASIAETGGEPWANEKLFF	TGTGCCAGCATAGCTGAGACAGGGGGCGAGCCTTGGGCTAATGAAAAACTGTTTTTT
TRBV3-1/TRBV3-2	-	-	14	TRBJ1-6	CASRTTGRNSPLHF	TGTGCCAGCAGAACCACAGGGCGGAATTCACCCCTCCACTTT
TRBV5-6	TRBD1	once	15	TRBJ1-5	CASSPGQGLRQPQHF	TGTGCCAGCAGCCCGGGACAGGGGCTCCGTCAGCCCCAGCATTTT
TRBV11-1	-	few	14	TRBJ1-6	CASSFRSYNSPLHF	TGTGCCAGCAGCTTTCGGTCCTATAATTCACCCCTCCACTTT
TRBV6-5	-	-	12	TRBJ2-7	CASSHRASEQYF	TGTGCCAGCAGCCACAGGGCTAGCGAGCAGTACTTC
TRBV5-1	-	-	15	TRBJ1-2	CASSSRGTSNYGYTF	TGCGCCAGCAGCTCAAGGGGGACATCTAACTATGGCTACACCTTC
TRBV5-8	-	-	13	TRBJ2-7	CASTQGDYTAQYF	TGTGCCAGCACCCAGGGCGACTACACGGCGCAGTACTTC
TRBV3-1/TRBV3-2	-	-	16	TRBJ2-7	CASSQLPGGGAYEQYF	TGTGCCAGCAGCCAGCTGCCCGGTGGGGGGGCATACGAGCAGTACTTC
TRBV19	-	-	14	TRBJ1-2	CASTGGYAPHGYTF	TGTGCCAGTACAGGAGGTTACGCCCCCCATGGCTACACCTTC
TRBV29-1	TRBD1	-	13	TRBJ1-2	CSVVTGGNYGYTF	TGCAGCGTTGTAACAGGGGGCAACTATGGCTACACCTTC
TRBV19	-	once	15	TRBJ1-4	CASSNRARGDEKLFF	TGTGCCAGTAGTAATCGGGCCCGGGGGGATGAAAAACTGTTTTTT
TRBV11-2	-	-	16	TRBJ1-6	CASSLATGALNSPLHF	TGTGCCAGCAGCTTAGCTACGGGGGCCCTTAATTCACCCCTCCACTTT
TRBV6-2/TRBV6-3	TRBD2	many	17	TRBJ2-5	CASSGDLAGMRWETQYF	TGTGCCAGCAGTGGGGACTTAGCGGGGATGCGGTGGGAGACCCAGTACTTC
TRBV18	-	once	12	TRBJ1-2	CASSPAVYGYTF	TGTGCCAGCTCACCAGCCGTCTATGGCTACACCTTC
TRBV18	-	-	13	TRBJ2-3	CASSPPPGDTQYF	TGTGCCAGCTCACCACCCCCGGGAGATACGCAGTATTTT
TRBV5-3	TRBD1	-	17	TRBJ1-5	CARSLGQGGSEGEPQHF	TGTGCCAGAAGCTTGGGACAGGGAGGATCCGAAGGGGAGCCCCAGCATTTT
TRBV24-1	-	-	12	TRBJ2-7	CATSDFGYEQYF	TGTGCCACCAGTGACTTCGGTTACGAGCAGTACTTC
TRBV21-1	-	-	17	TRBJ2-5	CASSPQEKRGYQETQYF	TGTGCCAGCAGCCCGCAGGAGAAAAGGGGTTACCAAGAGACCCAGTACTTC
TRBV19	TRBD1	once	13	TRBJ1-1	CASRGTGGTEAFF	TGTGCCAGTAGGGGGACAGGCGGAACTGAAGCTTTCTTT